This T cell receptor beta chain emerged from a study of blood T cells in healthy people across ages. Study-wide points: Donors of long life had a larger count of naive CD4+ cells and greater diversity than aged donors.

A second about 7 to 11 cycle PCR used barcoded and J-beta primers. TCRdb passed the 5' RACE reads through MiXCR, listing each CDR3 protein once. The table includes approximately 700,000 distinct CDR3 sequences, about 30% detected once. V was trimmed by 5 bases and J by 3 bases, leaving 13 bases between them. The length of the CDR3 is 15 residues. To note about this clonotype: Its antigen is undetermined.

The material sequenced was blood. This TCR came from a woman aged 80 or older in good health. The rearrangement joins TRBV12-3 or TRBV12-4 to TRBJ2-2; D is unclear. The CDR3 sequence: CASSLSQHDTGELFF. CDR3 nucleotide sequence: TGTGCCAGCAGTCTATCGCAACACGACACCGGGGAGCTGTTTTTT.